The clone carrying this TCR beta chain was counted at least ten times. The antigen is unknown. The data originate from a study of Graves' ophthalmopathy and Graves' hyperthyroidism. Notes on the study in general: Most expanded thyroid clonotypes above 0.001 frequency also appeared in blood.

The germline V gene has CDR1 DFQATT and CDR2 SNEGSKA (reference sequence). V trimming: 2 bases; J trimming: 0 bases; junction bases outside the gene matches: 5. This CDR3 is built from 16 residues. TCR beta CDR3 amplification used RNA transcripts. The first-round RT-PCR employed HTBI primers together with the Qiagen OneStep RT-PCR kit. A multiplex PCR was then performed as the second round. From the multiplex PCR reads, TCRdb called clonotypes with MiXCR, one entry per CDR3 protein. The table records about half a million distinct CDR3 sequences, approximately 14% of them present only once. Ophthalmopathy donors' eye disease showed moderate-to-severe activity, CAS of at least 3, NOSPECS of at least 4 and duration under 3 months. Excluded: other autoimmune disease, uncontrolled infection, pregnancy or lactation. PBMCs came from about 10 ml of fresh peripheral blood.

The sample comprised blood. The source of this sequence is a woman aged 30 to 39 with Graves' ophthalmopathy. The V gene is TRBV20-1, the J gene TRBJ1-5, with TRBD1 matching over 9 bases. This CDR3 is CSARFGQGRSNQPQHF. The CDR3 DNA follows: TGCAGTGCTAGATTCGGACAGGGGCGTAGCAATCAGCCCCAGCATTTT.